The T cell receptor beta chain described here comes from a study of breast tumors, draining lymph nodes, adjacent tissues. Whole-study results and caveats: Most tumor T cells seemingly derive from lymph node, then expand in tumor. Compared with lymph nodes, tumors were less diverse; compared with nontumor tissue, more. Tumor and nontumor repertoires were significantly more similar in luminal-like than in basal-like breast cancer.

Via MiXCR, TCRdb re-called the multiplex PCR reads, giving one row per CDR3 protein. The sample carries 120,000 or so distinct CDR3 sequences, just under 20% recorded once. Breast cancer patients provided tissue from their axillary draining lymph nodes. This clonotype was picked up many times. As yet, its antigen is unknown. Sequenced input: axillary lymph node tissue. The sequence came from a female donor with breast cancer. Some clones in this sample may be carry-over from other donors' samples.

This CDR3 reads CASRDIQRGYTDTQYF. The CDR3 DNA follows: TGTGCCAGCAGGGATATACAGCGGGGTTACACAGATACGCAGTATTTT. The J gene is TRBJ2-3, the V gene TRBV7-9, with TRBD2 matching over 7 bases. V lost 6 bases and J lost 2; bases outside the gene matches: 11. Germline-derived CDR1 and CDR2 are SEHNR and FQNEAQ (reference sequence). The CDR3 contains 16 residues.